This T cell receptor (beta chain) was documented in a study of T-cell reconstitution after alpha-beta-depleted transplantation in children. Molecular barcoding with unique molecular identifiers was used for the TCRbeta library. In TCRdb, the PCR reads were re-called with MiXCR into one record per CDR3 protein. In the table there are some 530,000 distinct CDR3 sequences, about an eighth of which are singletons. This CDR3 contains 15 residues. V was pared by 0 bases and J by 4 bases, with 10 bases between. Germline V gene lookup returns CDR1 SGDLS and CDR2 YYNGEE. The specimen comprised PBMCs from the stem cell graft donor, sampled from the stem cell graft. The clonotype originates from a human donor who donated a stem cell graft to a child with combined immunodeficiency. The chain carries TRBV9 and TRBJ2-2; D gene ambiguous. The CDR3 DNA reads TGTGCCAGCAGCGTAGCGGTAGGGATCACCGGGGAGCTGTTTTTT. Amino acid sequence: CASSVAVGITGELFF. Complete variable domain (other parts from reference TRBV9 and TRBJ2-2): DSGVTQTPKHLITATGQRVTLRCSPRSGDLSVYWYQQSLDQGLQFLIQYYNGEERAKGNILERFSAQQFPDLHSELNLSSLELGDSALYFCASSVAVGITGELFFGEGSRLTVL.